Sequencing of this T cell receptor beta chain was carried out in a study of circulating CD8 cells and anti-PD-1 response in melanoma. The wider study: Treatment was intravenous nivolumab at 3 mg/kg every 2 weeks. Anti-PD-1 was first-line therapy for about 50% of the 13 patients.

The V gene's germline CDR1 is DFQATT and CDR2 SNEGSKA (reference sequence). Trimming cost V 0 bases and J 8 bases, with 10 bases left between them. The CDR3 sequence is 12 residues long. Each library started from approximately 15 ng of total RNA using the QIAseq Immune Repertoire TCR panel. In TCRdb, the reads were re-called with MiXCR into one record per CDR3 protein. The top ten hold just over 8% of the sample, which has a few thousand distinct CDR3 sequences, around 7.2% seen once. Sorting of live CD3+CD8+TCRalphabeta+ cells by PD-1 and/or TIGIT gave four subsets. Study-wide results and limits: Tumor reactivity was tested by peptide assays on expanded sorted subsets. PD-1 and DPOS subsets showed similar, higher clonality than DNEG.

This clonotype counts as medium-sized. Antigen specificity is unknown. The sequence derives from a human donor with melanoma. The chain couples TRBV20-1 to TRBJ1-1; D is ambiguous. The sample here was CD8+ T cells from PBMCs, taken at baseline or after one month of anti-PD-1 therapy (not recorded which). The CDR3 nucleotides read TGCAGTGCTAGAGAGGGGTCGGTAGAAGCTTTCTTT. Amino acid sequence: CSAREGSVEAFF.